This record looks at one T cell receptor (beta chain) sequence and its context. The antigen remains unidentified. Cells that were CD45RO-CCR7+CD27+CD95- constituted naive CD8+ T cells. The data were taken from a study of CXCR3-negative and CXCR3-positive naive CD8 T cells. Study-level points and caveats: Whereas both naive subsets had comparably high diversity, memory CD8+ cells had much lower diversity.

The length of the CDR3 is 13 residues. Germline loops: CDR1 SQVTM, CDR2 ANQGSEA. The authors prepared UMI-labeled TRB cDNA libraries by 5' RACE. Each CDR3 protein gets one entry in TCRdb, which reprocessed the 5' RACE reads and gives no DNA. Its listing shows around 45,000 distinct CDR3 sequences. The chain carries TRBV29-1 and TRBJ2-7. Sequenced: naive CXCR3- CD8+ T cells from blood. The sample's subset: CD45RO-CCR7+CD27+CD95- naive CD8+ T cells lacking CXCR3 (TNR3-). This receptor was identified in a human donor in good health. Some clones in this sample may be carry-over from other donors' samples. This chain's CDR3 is CSATTASSYEQYF.